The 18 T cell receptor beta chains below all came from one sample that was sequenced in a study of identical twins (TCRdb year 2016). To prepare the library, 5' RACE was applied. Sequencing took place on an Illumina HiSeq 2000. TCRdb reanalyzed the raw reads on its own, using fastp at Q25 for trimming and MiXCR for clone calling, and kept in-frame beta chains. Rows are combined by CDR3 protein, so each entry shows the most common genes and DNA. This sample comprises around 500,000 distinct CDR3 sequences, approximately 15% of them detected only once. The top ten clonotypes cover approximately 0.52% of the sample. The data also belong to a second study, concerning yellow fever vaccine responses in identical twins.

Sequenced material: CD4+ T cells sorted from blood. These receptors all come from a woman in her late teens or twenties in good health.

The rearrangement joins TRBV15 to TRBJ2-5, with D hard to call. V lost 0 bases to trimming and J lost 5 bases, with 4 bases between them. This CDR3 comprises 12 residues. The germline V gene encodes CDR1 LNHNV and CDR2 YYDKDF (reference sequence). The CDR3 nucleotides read TGTGCCACCAGCAGAGATGTGGAGACCCAGTACTTC. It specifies CATSRDVETQYF.

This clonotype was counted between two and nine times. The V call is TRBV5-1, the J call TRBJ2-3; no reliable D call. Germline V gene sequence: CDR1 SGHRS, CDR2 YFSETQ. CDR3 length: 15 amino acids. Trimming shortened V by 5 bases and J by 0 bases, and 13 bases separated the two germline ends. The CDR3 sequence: CASRPGSSSTDTQYF. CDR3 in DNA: TGCGCCAGCAGACCCGGCTCCTCGAGCACAGATACGCAGTATTTT.

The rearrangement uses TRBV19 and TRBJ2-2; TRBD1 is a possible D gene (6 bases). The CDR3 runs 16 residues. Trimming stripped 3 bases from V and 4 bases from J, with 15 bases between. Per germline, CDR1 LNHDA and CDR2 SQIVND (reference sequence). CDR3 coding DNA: TGTGCCAGTAGTATTGAGTGGACAGCTCGCACCGGGGAGCTGTTTTTT. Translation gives CASSIEWTARTGELFF.

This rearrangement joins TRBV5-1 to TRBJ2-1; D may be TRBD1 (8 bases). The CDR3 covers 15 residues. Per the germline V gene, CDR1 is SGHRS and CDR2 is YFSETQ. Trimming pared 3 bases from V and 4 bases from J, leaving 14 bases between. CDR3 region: CASSWTGRAYNEQFF. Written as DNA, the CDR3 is TGCGCCAGCAGCTGGACAGGGAGGGCATACAATGAGCAGTTCTTC.

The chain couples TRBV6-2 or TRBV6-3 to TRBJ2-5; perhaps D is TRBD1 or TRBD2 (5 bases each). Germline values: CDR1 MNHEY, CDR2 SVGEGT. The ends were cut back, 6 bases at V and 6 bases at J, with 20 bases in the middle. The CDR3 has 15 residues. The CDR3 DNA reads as TGTGCCAGCAGCCTCATCGGTTTGGGGGTCAAGACCCAGTACTTC. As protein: CASSLIGLGVKTQYF.

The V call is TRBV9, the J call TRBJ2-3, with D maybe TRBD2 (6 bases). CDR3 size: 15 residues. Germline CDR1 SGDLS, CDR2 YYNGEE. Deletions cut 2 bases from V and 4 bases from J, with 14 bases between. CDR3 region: CASSVRGSWPDTQYF. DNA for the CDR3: TGTGCCAGCAGCGTTCGGGGGTCGTGGCCAGATACGCAGTATTTT.

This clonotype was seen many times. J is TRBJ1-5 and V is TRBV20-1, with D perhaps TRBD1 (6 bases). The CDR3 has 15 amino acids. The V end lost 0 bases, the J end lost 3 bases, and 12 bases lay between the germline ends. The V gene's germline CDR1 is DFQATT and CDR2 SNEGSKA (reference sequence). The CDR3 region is CSARDYRATNQPQHF. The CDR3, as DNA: TGCAGTGCTAGAGACTACAGGGCTACCAATCAGCCCCAGCATTTT.

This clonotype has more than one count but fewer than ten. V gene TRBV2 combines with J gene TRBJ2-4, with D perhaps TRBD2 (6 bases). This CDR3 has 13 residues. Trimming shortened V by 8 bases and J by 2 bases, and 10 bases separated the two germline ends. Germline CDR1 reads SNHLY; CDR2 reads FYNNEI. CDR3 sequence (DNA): TGTGCCAGCTCGGGGACTTCCAAAAACATTCAGTACTTC. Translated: CASSGTSKNIQYF.

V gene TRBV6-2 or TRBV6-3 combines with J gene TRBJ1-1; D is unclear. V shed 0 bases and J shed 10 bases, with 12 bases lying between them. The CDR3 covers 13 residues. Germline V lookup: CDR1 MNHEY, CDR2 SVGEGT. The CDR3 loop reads CASSYSVSLGAFF. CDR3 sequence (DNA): TGTGCCAGCAGTTACTCCGTCAGCCTGGGAGCTTTCTTT.

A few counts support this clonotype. This CDR3 is CASSLRGGRTNTGELFF. The CDR3 DNA reads TGCGCCAGCAGCCTGCGGGGGGGAAGAACGAACACCGGGGAGCTGTTTTTT. The chain employs TRBV5-1 and TRBJ2-2; 9 positions match TRBD2. The CDR3 extends over 17 amino acids. Per the germline V gene, CDR1 is SGHRS and CDR2 is YFSETQ. V shed 4 bases and J 0 bases; nucleotides not matched to a gene: 7.

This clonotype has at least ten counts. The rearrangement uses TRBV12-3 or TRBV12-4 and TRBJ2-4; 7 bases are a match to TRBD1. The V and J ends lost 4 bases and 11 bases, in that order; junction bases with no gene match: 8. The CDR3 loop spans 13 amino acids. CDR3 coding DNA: TGTGCCAGCAGTTACGGGACAGCAAGGGTTCAGTACTTC. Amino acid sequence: CASSYGTARVQYF.

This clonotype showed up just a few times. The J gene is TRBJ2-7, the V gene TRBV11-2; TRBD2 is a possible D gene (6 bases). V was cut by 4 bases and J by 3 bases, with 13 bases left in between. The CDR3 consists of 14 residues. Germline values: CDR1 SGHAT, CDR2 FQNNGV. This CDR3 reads CASSSGGGVYEQYF. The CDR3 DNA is TGTGCCAGCAGCTCCGGAGGCGGGGTCTACGAGCAGTACTTC.

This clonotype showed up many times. CDR3 protein: CSAPGVDEQYF. The CDR3 DNA sequence: TGCAGTGCTCCCGGGGTGGACGAGCAGTACTTC. The rearrangement uses TRBV20-1 and TRBJ2-7; D may be TRBD2 (5 bases). V lost 5 bases and J lost 5, with 10 bases in between. This CDR3 spans 11 amino acids. Germline V gives CDR1 DFQATT, CDR2 SNEGSKA (reference sequence).

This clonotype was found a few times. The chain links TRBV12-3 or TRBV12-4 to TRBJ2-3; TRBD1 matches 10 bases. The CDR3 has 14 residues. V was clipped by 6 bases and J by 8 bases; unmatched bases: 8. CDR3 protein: CASRDDRGRGTQYF. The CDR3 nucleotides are TGTGCCAGCAGGGATGACAGGGGGCGGGGTACGCAGTATTTT.

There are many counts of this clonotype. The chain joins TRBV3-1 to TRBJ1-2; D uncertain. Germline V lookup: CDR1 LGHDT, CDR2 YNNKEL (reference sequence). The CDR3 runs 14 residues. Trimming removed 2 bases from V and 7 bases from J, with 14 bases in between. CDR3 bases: TGTGCCAGCAGCCAACATAGCGAGACTGGTGGCTACACCTTC. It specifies CASSQHSETGGYTF.

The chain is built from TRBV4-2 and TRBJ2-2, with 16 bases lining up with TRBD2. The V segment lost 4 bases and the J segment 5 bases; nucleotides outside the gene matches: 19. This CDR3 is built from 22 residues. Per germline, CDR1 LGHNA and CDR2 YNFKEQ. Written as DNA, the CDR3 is TGTGCCAGCAGCCCTAGGGTAGCCGGGACTAGCGGGAGGGAGGATGGAACCGGGGAGCTGTTTTTT. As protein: CASSPRVAGTSGREDGTGELFF.

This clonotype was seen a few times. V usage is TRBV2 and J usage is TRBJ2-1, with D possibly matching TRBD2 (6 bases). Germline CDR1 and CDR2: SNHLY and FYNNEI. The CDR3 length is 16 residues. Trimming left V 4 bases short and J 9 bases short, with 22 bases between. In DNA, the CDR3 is TGTGCCAGCAGTGCCCAGGGACTGCCTCCCCTGGTTGAGCAGTTCTTC. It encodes CASSAQGLPPLVEQFF. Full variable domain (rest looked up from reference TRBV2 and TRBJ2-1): EPEVTQTPSHQVTQMGQEVILRCVPISNHLYFYWYRQILGQKVEFLVSFYNNEISEKSEIFDDQFSVERPDGSNFTLKIRSTKLEDSAMYFCASSAQGLPPLVEQFFGPGTRLTVL.

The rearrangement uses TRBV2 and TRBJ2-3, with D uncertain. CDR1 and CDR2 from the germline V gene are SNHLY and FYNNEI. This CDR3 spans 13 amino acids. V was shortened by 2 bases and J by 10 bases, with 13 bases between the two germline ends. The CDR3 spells CASSESTLPAQYF. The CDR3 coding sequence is TGTGCCAGCAGTGAATCGACGCTGCCGGCGCAGTATTTT. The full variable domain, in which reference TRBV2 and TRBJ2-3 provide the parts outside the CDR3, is EPEVTQTPSHQVTQMGQEVILRCVPISNHLYFYWYRQILGQKVEFLVSFYNNEISEKSEIFDDQFSVERPDGSNFTLKIRSTKLEDSAMYFCASSESTLPAQYFGPGTRLTVL.